A selection of T cell receptor beta chains follows, all from one sample in a study of T cell changes during pregnancy in multiple sclerosis. TCRdb's copy holds only in-frame clones and misses some; the assay was immunoSEQ multiplex PCR. The table lists approximately 41,000 clones, roughly 90% of them singletons. Sequencing was performed on PBMCs (not recorded whether the cells were cultured). Every receptor here comes from a female donor with multiple sclerosis, enrolled in a pregnancy study. Each CDR3 is given with its conserved first and last residue. Fields, in order: clone size, V gene, J gene, D gene, CDR3 DNA, CDR3 protein. A D gene is named only where the DNA matches it firmly. Size values are once, few and many counts, or a class for expanded clones, and some rows have none.

-	TRBV5-1	TRBJ2-7	TRBD2	TGCGCCAGCAGCGCGACTAGCGGGAGATACGAGCAGTACTTC	CASSATSGRYEQYF
-	TRBV6-1	TRBJ2-7	TRBD1	TGTGCCAGCGCCCGAGACAGGGGCAACTCCTACGAGCAGTACTTC	CASARDRGNSYEQYF
-	TRBV6-5	TRBJ2-2	-	TGTGCCAGCAGACTCCTAGGGGGGGAGCTGTTTTTT	CASRLLGGELFF
-	TRBV13	TRBJ2-7	-	TGTGCCAGCAGCTTAGGCCCCCCGGGTAGCTCCTACGAGCAGTACTTC	CASSLGPPGSSYEQYF
-	TRBV7-9	TRBJ2-5	TRBD1	TGTGCCAGCAGCTTAGGACAGGGGCAAACCCAGTACTTC	CASSLGQGQTQYF
few	TRBV7-3	TRBJ2-5	TRBD2	TGTGCCAGCAGTTTAGCGGGAGGAGCGGAGACCCAGTACTTC	CASSLAGGAETQYF
-	TRBV28	TRBJ2-1	TRBD2	TGTGCCAGCAGTTTAAGTGGATCGGGGGGTGAGGATGAGCAGTTCTTC	CASSLSGSGGEDEQFF
-	TRBV7-2	TRBJ2-7	-	TGTGCCAGCAGCTTAAGGCCACAAACGATTACCTTCTACGAGCAGTACTTC	CASSLRPQTITFYEQYF
-	TRBV7-3	TRBJ1-1	-	TGTGCCAGCAGCTTGGGCAGGGGTTATGTGAACACTGAAGCTTTCTTT	CASSLGRGYVNTEAFF
-	TRBV5-4	TRBJ2-1	TRBD2	TGTGCCAGCAGCCCGACTAGCGGAGCATACAATGAGCAGTTCTTC	CASSPTSGAYNEQFF
-	TRBV5-1	TRBJ2-7	-	TGCGCCAGCAGCTCGGGTGCCGGGACCGAATTCCACGAGCAGTACTTC	CASSSGAGTEFHEQYF